This TCR beta chain was retrieved from a study of shared clonotypes between healthy human individuals. Findings and limits, study-wide: A small donor pool kept down the genetic and exposure-history diversity that was represented.

The table came from immunoSEQ multiplex PCR; TCRdb's copy has only in-frame clones and leaves some out. Of over a million clones in the sample, about four fifths were seen once. Trimming stripped 1 base from V and 7 bases from J, with 10 bases between. The CDR3 totals 13 residues. Germline CDR1 and CDR2: SGHTA and FQGNSA. Regarding this clone: Its specificity is unknown.

Participating donors were healthy, HIV-negative adults free of recent acute infections or vaccinations. Material for sequencing was memory CD4+ T cells from PBMCs. The subset: CD45RA-negative fraction. This chain uses TRBV7-2 with TRBJ1-2; D possibly corresponds to TRBD1 (5 bases). This clonotype originated in a man younger than 35 in good health. Some clones in this sample may be carry-over from other donors' samples. CDR3 sequence: CASSLGGTSGYTF. CDR3 nucleotide sequence: TGTGCCAGCAGCTTAGGCGGGACCTCTGGCTACACCTTC.